These T cell receptor beta chains were read from a single sample in a study of neurological immune-mediated disorders. TCRdb processed the 5' RACE reads anew with MiXCR; each CDR3 protein has one entry. The sample has tens of thousands of distinct CDR3 sequences, 15% to 20% seen once. The sample comprised CD4+ T cells from blood. The receptors were gathered from a female donor with HTLV-1-associated myelopathy (HAM/TSP). Each CDR3 is given with its conserved first and last residue. D genes are given only for firm matches. The listing skips clone size in some rows; elsewhere it reads once, few, many or a size class.

clone_size,j_call,d_call,v_call,cdr3_aa,cdr3_nt
many,TRBJ2-7,TRBD1,TRBV5-1,CASRQGQGSYEQYF,TGCGCCAGCAGGCAGGGACAGGGGTCCTACGAGCAGTACTTC
many,TRBJ1-2,NA,TRBV6-6,CASSIEQDYGYTF,TGTGCCAGCAGTATCGAACAGGATTATGGCTACACCTTC
NA,TRBJ1-4,TRBD1,TRBV20-1,CSASEPGQGNEKLFF,TGCAGTGCTAGTGAACCGGGACAGGGTAATGAAAAACTGTTTTTT
many,TRBJ2-3,TRBD1,TRBV20-1,CSARGPWDRREDTQYF,TGCAGTGCTAGAGGCCCTTGGGACAGGAGGGAGGATACGCAGTATTTT
many,TRBJ2-3,TRBD2,TRBV7-2,CASSLDGAGLAVSTDTQYF,TGTGCCAGCAGCTTAGATGGCGCGGGGCTAGCGGTTAGCACAGATACGCAGTATTTT
many,TRBJ1-1,NA,TRBV6-5,CASSPLVNTEAFF,TGTGCCAGCAGCCCCCTGGTGAACACTGAAGCTTTCTTT
many,TRBJ2-6,NA,TRBV2,CASRDRSGANVLTF,TGTGCCAGCAGAGACAGATCTGGGGCCAACGTCCTGACTTTC
many,TRBJ2-2,TRBD2,TRBV19,CASSGRLAGVTGELFF,TGTGCCAGTAGCGGTAGACTAGCGGGGGTCACCGGGGAGCTGTTTTTT
NA,TRBJ2-3,TRBD2,TRBV11-3,CASSFGPLAGGADTQYF,TGTGCCAGCAGCTTTGGCCCGCTAGCGGGAGGGGCAGATACGCAGTATTTT
many,TRBJ1-2,TRBD1,TRBV7-2,CASSQFYDRVNGYTF,TGTGCCAGCAGCCAATTTTACGACAGGGTTAATGGCTACACCTTC
many,TRBJ1-2,NA,TRBV19,CASSWAGLEGYTF,TGTGCCAGTAGTTGGGCAGGGTTGGAGGGCTACACCTTC
many,TRBJ2-2,NA,TRBV7-2,CASSLMGSGELFF,TGTGCCAGCAGCTTAATGGGTTCCGGGGAGCTGTTTTTT
many,TRBJ2-1,NA,TRBV5-6,CASSLGTSYNEQFF,TGTGCCAGCAGCTTGGGGACCTCCTACAATGAGCAGTTCTTC
NA,TRBJ1-1,TRBD1,TRBV27,CASSLTRQGLHFF,TGTGCCAGCAGTTTAACGCGACAGGGTTTGCATTTCTTT
many,TRBJ2-1,NA,TRBV7-3,CASSSRVERSYNEQFF,TGTGCCAGCAGCTCAAGGGTAGAACGCTCCTACAATGAGCAGTTCTTC
many,TRBJ2-1,TRBD2,TRBV20-1,CSALRAAGAFNEQFF,TGCAGTGCTTTAAGGGCAGCGGGAGCGTTCAATGAGCAGTTCTTC
many,TRBJ2-5,NA,TRBV20-1,CSARDPGGGIRETQYF,TGCAGTGCTAGAGATCCTGGAGGGGGGATTCGGGAGACCCAGTACTTC
many,TRBJ1-5,NA,TRBV6-2/TRBV6-3,CASSAQGQPQHF,TGTGCCAGCAGTGCACAGGGCCAGCCCCAGCATTTT
NA,TRBJ2-7,TRBD1,TRBV7-7,CASSPHPGGEQYF,TGTGCTAGCAGCCCCCATCCAGGGGGTGAGCAGTACTTC
many,TRBJ1-1,NA,TRBV20-1,CSARTGRGFTEAFF,TGCAGTGCTAGGACGGGTAGGGGTTTCACTGAAGCTTTCTTT
few,TRBJ2-2,NA,TRBV4-2,CASSRGDAGELFF,TGTGCCAGCAGTCGAGGGGACGCCGGGGAGCTGTTTTTT
NA,TRBJ2-7,TRBD1,TRBV28,CASSLSWDPGGNEQYF,TGTGCCAGCAGTTTATCCTGGGACCCAGGGGGAAACGAGCAGTACTTC